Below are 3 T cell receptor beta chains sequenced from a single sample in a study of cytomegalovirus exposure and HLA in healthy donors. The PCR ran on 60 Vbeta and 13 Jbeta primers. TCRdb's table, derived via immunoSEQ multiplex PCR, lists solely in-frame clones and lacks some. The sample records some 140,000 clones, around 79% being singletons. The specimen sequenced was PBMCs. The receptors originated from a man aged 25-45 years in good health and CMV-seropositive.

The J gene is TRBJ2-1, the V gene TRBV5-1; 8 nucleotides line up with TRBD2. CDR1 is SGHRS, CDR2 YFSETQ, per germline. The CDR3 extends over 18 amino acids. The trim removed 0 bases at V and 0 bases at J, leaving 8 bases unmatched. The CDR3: CASSLAGFGGASYNEQFF. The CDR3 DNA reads TGCGCCAGCAGCTTGGCCGGATTCGGGGGGGCCTCCTACAATGAGCAGTTCTTC.

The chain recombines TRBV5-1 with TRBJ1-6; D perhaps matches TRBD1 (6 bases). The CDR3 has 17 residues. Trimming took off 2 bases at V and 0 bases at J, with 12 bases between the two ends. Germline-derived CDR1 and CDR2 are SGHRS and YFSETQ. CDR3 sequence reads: CASSFNGQTSYNSPLHF. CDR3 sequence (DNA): TGCGCCAGCAGCTTTAACGGACAGACCTCCTATAATTCACCCCTCCACTTT.

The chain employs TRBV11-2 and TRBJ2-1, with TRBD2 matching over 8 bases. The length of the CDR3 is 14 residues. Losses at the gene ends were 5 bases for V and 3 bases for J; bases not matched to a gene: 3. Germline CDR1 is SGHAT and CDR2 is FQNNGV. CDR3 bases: TGTGCCAGCAGCCCTAGCGGGCTCTACAATGAGCAGTTCTTC. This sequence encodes CASSPSGLYNEQFF.